This T cell receptor (beta chain) was sequenced during a study of OX40 agonist ivuxolimab in advanced cancers. Cycle 7 day 1, cycle 4 day 1, and baseline were the timepoints at which blood was sampled. This CDR3 comprises 15 residues. Trimming took 1 base from V and 1 from J, leaving 8 bases between them. CDR1 and CDR2 (germline): LNHDA, SQIVND (reference sequence). The repertoire was sequenced with immunoSEQ multiplex PCR; TCRdb's copy has only in-frame clones and lacks some. Here the sample spans about 78,000 clones, more than 80% being singletons. The chain uses TRBV19 and TRBJ1-5; TRBD1 is a possible D gene (5 bases). The starting material was CD4+ or CD8+ T cells sorted from blood, obtained in a trial of the OX40 agonist ivuxolimab. This TCR derives from an adult with an advanced solid tumor such as melanoma, head and neck, liver or kidney cancer. The CDR3 region is CASSIGPGSNQPQHF. The CDR3 DNA reads TGTGCCAGTAGTATAGGGCCAGGGAGCAATCAGCCCCAGCATTTT. Using reference TRBV19 and TRBJ1-5 for the parts outside the CDR3, the full variable domain is DGGITQSPKYLFRKEGQNVTLSCEQNLNHDAMYWYRQDPGQGLRLIYYSQIVNDFQKGDIAEGYSVSREKKESFPLTVTSAQKNPTAFYLCASSIGPGSNQPQHFGDGTRLSIL.